The 8 T cell receptor beta chains listed next were all sequenced from one sample in a study of T-cell reconstitution after alpha-beta-depleted transplantation in children (dated by TCRdb to 2016 to 2017). The treatment or condition label on this specimen signifies: allogeneic hematopoietic cell transplantation with graft depleted of TCRalphabeta T cells and CD19 B cells. Library prep was done by PCR. Sequenced using an Illumina HiSeq 2500. TCR library preparation used molecular barcoding, with unique molecular identifiers applied to normalize quantification of the TCRbeta repertoire. TCRdb's own reprocessing of the public reads used fastp at Q25 and MiXCR and kept productive beta chains. CDR3 protein sequences are deduplicated, and each keeps its most common genes and DNA. Recorded for this sample are about 830,000 distinct CDR3 sequences; roughly 15% of them occurred a single time. The ten largest clones add up to approximately 5% of the sample.

The starting material was PBMCs, mostly from graft donor cells, obtained 360 days after TCRalphabeta/CD19-depleted stem cell transplant. These receptors all stem from a male patient between 5 and 17 years old who had a stem cell transplant for acute lymphoblastic leukemia, so the T cells may come from the graft donor.

This clonotype was seen only a few times. This chain connects TRBV7-2 to TRBJ2-2, with TRBD2 identical over 10 bases. The germline gives CDR1 SGHTA, CDR2 FQGNSA. V shed 5 bases, J shed 4 bases, and the junction held 10 bases outside the gene matches. The CDR3 has 17 residues. CDR3 sequence reads: CASSPGGSGRATGELFF. CDR3 DNA sequence: TGTGCCAGCAGCCCCGGGGGCAGCGGGAGGGCCACCGGGGAGCTGTTTTTT.

This clonotype was observed many times. The chain links TRBV14 to TRBJ2-2; no clear D. The CDR3 extends over 14 amino acids. Per the germline V gene, CDR1 is SGHDN and CDR2 is FVKESK. Trimming took off 5 bases at V and 1 base at J, with 8 bases between the two ends. The CDR3 loop is CASSWTVNTGELFF. The CDR3 DNA follows: TGTGCCAGCAGCTGGACGGTGAACACCGGGGAGCTGTTTTTT.

The CDR3 coding sequence is TGTGCCAGCAGCTTGGCGGGAGCTCAAGCCTACGAGCAGTACTTC. Translating gives CASSLAGAQAYEQYF. The chain combines TRBV7-8 with TRBJ2-7; TRBD2 agrees at 7 bases. The CDR3 totals 15 residues. CDR1 is SGHVS, CDR2 FQNEAQ, per germline. V gave up 3 bases and J gave up 2 bases; unmatched junction bases: 7.

This clonotype has at least ten counts. V usage is TRBV9 and J usage is TRBJ1-6, with D maybe TRBD1 (6 bases). Germline CDR1 reads SGDLS; CDR2 reads YYNGEE. The length of the CDR3 is 18 residues. V dropped 3 bases and J dropped 3 bases, with 19 bases sitting between them. CDR3 DNA: TGTGCCAGCAGCGCCCAAGGACAGAAAAGCCTCTATAATTCACCCCTCCACTTT. This gives the protein CASSAQGQKSLYNSPLHF.

This clonotype was found many times. CDR3 in DNA: TGTGCCACCAGTGATTTGGGTTTGGGATCCTACAATGAGCAGTTCTTC. It codes for CATSDLGLGSYNEQFF. This chain links TRBV24-1 with TRBJ2-1; unclear D gene. The germline CDR1 and CDR2 sequences are KGHDR and SFDVKD. Trimming took off 0 bases at V and 1 base at J, with 9 bases between the two ends. The CDR3 has 16 residues.

The chain recombines TRBV20-1 with TRBJ2-1, with 9 bases that match TRBD1. Germline CDR1 DFQATT, CDR2 SNEGSKA (reference sequence). The CDR3 runs to 15 residues. V lost 3 bases, J lost 2 bases, and 5 bases stayed unmatched. The CDR3 loop reads CSARVQGATYNEQFF. In DNA, the CDR3 is TGCAGTGCTAGGGTACAGGGGGCAACCTACAATGAGCAGTTCTTC.

This sequence joins TRBV29-1 and TRBJ2-7; TRBD2 matches at 9 bases. With 7 bases clipped from V and 4 bases from J, the junction kept 8 bases outside the gene matches. The CDR3 loop spans 13 amino acids. The germline V gene encodes CDR1 SQVTM and CDR2 ANQGSEA. The CDR3 DNA reads as TGCAGCGCCCTAGCGGGACCCTCTTACGAGCAGTACTTC. Protein sequence: CSALAGPSYEQYF.

This clonotype was picked up a small number of times. The chain joins TRBV12-3 or TRBV12-4 to TRBJ2-7; D is unresolved. Deletions cut 8 bases from V and 3 bases from J, with 17 bases between. The CDR3 runs to 14 residues. The CDR3 sequence is CASGVGPSLYEQYF. Written as DNA, the CDR3 is TGTGCCAGCGGGGTAGGCCCTAGTCTCTACGAGCAGTACTTC.